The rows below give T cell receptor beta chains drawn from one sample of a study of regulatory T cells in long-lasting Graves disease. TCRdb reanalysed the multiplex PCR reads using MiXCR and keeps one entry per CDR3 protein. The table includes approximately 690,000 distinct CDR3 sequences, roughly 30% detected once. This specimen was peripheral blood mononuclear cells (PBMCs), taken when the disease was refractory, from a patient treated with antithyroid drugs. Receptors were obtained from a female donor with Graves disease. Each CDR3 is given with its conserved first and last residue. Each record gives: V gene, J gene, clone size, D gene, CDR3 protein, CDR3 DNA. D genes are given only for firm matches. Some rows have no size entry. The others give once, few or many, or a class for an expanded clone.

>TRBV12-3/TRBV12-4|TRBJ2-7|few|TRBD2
CASSLYGVGLAGVYEQYF
TGTGCCAGCAGTTTATATGGGGTTGGGCTAGCGGGAGTTTACGAGCAGTACTTC
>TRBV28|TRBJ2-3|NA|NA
CASSPPSGLGHTQYF
TGTGCCAGCAGTCCGCCATCCGGACTGGGCCATACGCAGTATTTT
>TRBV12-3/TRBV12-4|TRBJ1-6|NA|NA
CAGSLGWGENSPLHF
TGTGCCGGCAGTTTGGGATGGGGCGAGAATTCACCCCTCCACTTT
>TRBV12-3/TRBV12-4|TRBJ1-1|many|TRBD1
CASSLGQGVGNTEAFF
TGTGCCAGCAGTTTGGGACAGGGGGTCGGGAACACTGAAGCTTTCTTT
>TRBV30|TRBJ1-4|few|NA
CAWSVLLGNEKLFF
TGTGCCTGGAGTGTACTACTTGGGAATGAAAAACTGTTTTTT
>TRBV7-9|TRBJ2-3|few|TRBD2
CASSLTSGGSTDTQYF
TGTGCCAGCAGCTTAACGTCTGGCGGGAGTACAGATACGCAGTATTTT
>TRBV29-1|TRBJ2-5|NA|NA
CSVDTPRRETQYF
TGCAGCGTAGACACCCCACGAAGAGAGACCCAGTACTTC
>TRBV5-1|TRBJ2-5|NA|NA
CASSLAVGGGETQYF
TGCGCCAGCAGCTTGGCCGTGGGAGGGGGAGAGACCCAGTACTTC
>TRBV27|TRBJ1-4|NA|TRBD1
CASSRTGAGEKLFF
TGTGCCAGCAGTCGGACAGGGGCAGGAGAAAAACTGTTTTTT
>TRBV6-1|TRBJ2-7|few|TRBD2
CASSPGLAGGFEQYF
TGTGCCAGCAGTCCCGGACTAGCGGGAGGTTTTGAGCAGTACTTC
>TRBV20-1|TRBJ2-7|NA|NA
CSARDDAQGYEQYF
TGCAGTGCTAGAGATGATGCGCAGGGGTACGAGCAGTACTTC
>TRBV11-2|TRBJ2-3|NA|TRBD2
CASSPLLGRGQYF
TGTGCCAGCAGCCCCCTTTTGGGGAGGGGGCAGTATTTT
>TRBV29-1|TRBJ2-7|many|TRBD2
CSVGTSGNSYEQYF
TGCAGCGTCGGGACTAGCGGCAACTCCTACGAGCAGTACTTC
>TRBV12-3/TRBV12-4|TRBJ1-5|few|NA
CASRDQTGQPQHF
TGTGCCAGCCGCGACCAGACCGGGCAGCCCCAGCATTTT
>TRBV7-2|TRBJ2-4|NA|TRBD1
CASSLKARGQNIQYF
TGTGCCAGCAGCTTAAAGGCCAGGGGGCAAAACATTCAGTACTTC
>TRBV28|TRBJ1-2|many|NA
CASSQTAPVTGGYTF
TGTGCCAGCAGTCAAACAGCCCCTGTTACGGGTGGCTACACCTTC
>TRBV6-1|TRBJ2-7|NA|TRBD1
CASSPPGTGGTGQSYEQYF
TGTGCCAGCTCCCCGCCCGGGACAGGGGGCACTGGGCAGTCCTACGAGCAGTACTTC
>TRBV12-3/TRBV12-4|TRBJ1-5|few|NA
CASSSQWGGNSNQPQHF
TGTGCCAGCAGTTCCCAGTGGGGGGGAAATAGCAATCAGCCCCAGCATTTT
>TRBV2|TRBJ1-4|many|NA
CASSDASATNEKLFF
TGTGCCAGCAGTGACGCGTCTGCAACTAATGAAAAACTGTTTTTT
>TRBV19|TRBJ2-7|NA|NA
CASTPSPGGKTYEQYF
TGTGCCAGTACCCCGAGTCCGGGCGGGAAGACCTACGAGCAGTACTTC
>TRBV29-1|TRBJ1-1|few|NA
CSAERGGAEAFF
TGCAGCGCCGAGCGGGGAGGGGCTGAAGCTTTCTTT
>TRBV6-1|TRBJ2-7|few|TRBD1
CASSVYRGDYEQYF
TGTGCCAGCAGTGTTTACAGGGGGGACTACGAGCAGTACTTC
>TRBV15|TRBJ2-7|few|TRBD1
CATSCPGGRSSNEQYF
TGTGCCACCAGCTGCCCAGGGGGACGATCCAGTAACGAGCAGTACTTC
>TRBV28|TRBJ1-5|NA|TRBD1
CASRTGDPQHF
TGCGCCAGCAGAACAGGGGACCCCCAGCATTTT
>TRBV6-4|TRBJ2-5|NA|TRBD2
CASSKAGTRIGETQYF
TGTGCCAGCAGTAAAGCCGGGACTAGGATTGGGGAGACCCAGTACTTC
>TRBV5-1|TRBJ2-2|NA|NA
CASSLLSGTGELFF
TGCGCCAGCAGCTTGTTGTCAGGGACCGGGGAGCTGTTTTTT
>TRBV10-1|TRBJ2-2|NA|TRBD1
CASSGSTGPGELFF
TGCGCCAGCAGTGGATCGACAGGGCCCGGGGAGCTGTTTTTT
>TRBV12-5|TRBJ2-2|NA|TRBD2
CASGFFSGSNTGELFF
TGTGCTAGTGGTTTCTTCAGCGGGAGCAACACCGGGGAGCTGTTTTTT
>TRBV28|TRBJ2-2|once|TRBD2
CATNLAGGPNTGELFF
TGTGCCACTAACTTAGCGGGAGGGCCGAACACCGGGGAGCTGTTTTTT
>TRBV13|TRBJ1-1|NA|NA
CASSSPTEAFF
TGTGCCAGCAGCTCCCCTACTGAAGCTTTCTTT
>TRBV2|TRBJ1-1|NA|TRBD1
CASSRDRGRIAEAFF
TGTGCCAGCAGCCGGGACAGGGGGCGCATCGCTGAAGCTTTCTTT
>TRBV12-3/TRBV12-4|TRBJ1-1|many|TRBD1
CASSLIAGGTEAFF
TGTGCCAGCAGTTTGATAGCAGGGGGCACTGAAGCTTTCTTT
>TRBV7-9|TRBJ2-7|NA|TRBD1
CASSATGTASYEQYF
TGTGCCAGCAGCGCGACCGGGACAGCCTCCTACGAGCAGTACTTC
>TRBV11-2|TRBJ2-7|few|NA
CASSLVGAGEQYF
TGTGCCAGCAGCTTAGTCGGGGCTGGGGAGCAGTACTTC
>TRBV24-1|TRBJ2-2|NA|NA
CATSDRGLPGLALGVRCSTGELFF
TGTGCCACCAGTGACCGTGGCCTTCCGGGACTCGCTTTGGGTGTTCGATGTAGCACCGGGGAGCTGTTTTTT
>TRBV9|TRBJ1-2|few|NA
CASSVKDWLSYGYTF
TGTGCCAGCAGCGTCAAGGACTGGCTATCCTATGGCTACACCTTC
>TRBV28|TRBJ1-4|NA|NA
CASSLMGVQSEKLFF
TGTGCCAGCAGTTTGATGGGGGTGCAATCTGAAAAACTGTTTTTT
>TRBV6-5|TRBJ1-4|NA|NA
CASSYSTEGWDYATNEKLFF
TGTGCCAGCAGTTACTCGACGGAGGGTTGGGATTATGCAACTAATGAAAAACTGTTTTTT
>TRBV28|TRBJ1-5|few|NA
CASSQLRDFQATHSNQPQHF
TGTGCCAGCAGTCAACTCCGGGACTTCCAGGCCACTCATAGCAATCAGCCCCAGCATTTT
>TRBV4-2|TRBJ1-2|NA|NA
CASSQEGGEGYTF
TGTGCCAGCAGCCAAGAGGGGGGAGAAGGCTACACCTTC
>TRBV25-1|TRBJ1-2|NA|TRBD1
CASRQGAPGYGYTF
TGTGCCAGCAGACAGGGGGCGCCAGGGTATGGCTACACCTTC
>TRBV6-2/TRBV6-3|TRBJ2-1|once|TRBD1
CASSSIRQGPYNEQFF
TGTGCCAGCAGTTCAATCCGACAGGGTCCGTACAATGAGCAGTTCTTC
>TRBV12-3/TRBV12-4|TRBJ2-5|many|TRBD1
CASSPQRQGGETQYF
TGTGCCAGCAGTCCCCAGAGACAGGGGGGAGAGACCCAGTACTTC
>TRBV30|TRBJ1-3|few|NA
CAWRQGNGNTIYF
TGTGCCTGGAGACAGGGAAATGGAAACACCATATATTTT
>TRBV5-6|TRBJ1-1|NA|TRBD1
CASSPNTGGNFILGTEAFF
TGTGCCAGCAGCCCCAATACAGGGGGCAATTTCATTCTGGGCACTGAAGCTTTCTTT
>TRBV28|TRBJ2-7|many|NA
CASSSDPWTYEQYF
TGTGCCAGCAGCTCCGACCCATGGACCTACGAGCAGTACTTC